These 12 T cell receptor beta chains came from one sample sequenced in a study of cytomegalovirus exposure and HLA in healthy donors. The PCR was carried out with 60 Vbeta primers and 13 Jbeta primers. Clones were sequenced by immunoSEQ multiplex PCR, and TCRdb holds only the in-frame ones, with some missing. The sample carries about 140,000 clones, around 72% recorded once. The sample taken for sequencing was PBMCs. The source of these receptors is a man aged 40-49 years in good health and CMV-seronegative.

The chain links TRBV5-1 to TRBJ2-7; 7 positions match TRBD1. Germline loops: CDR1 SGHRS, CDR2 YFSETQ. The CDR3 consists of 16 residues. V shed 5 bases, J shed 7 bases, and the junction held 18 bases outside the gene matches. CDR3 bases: TGCGCCAGCAGAGACTTGGACAGGACCACCTACGATGAGCAGTACTTC. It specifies CASRDLDRTTYDEQYF.

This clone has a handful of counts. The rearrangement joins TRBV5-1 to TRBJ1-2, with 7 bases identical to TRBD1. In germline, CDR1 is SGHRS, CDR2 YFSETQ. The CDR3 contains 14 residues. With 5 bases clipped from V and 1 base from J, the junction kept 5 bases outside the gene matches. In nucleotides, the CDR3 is TGCGCCAGCAGTAAAGACAGGGTTAACTATGGCTACACCTTC. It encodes CASSKDRVNYGYTF.

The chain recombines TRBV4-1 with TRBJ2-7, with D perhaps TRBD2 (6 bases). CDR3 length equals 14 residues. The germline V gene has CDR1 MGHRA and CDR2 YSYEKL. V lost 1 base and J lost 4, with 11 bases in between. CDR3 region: CASSQGVSGYEQYF. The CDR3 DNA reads TGCGCCAGCAGCCAAGGGGTCAGCGGGTACGAGCAGTACTTC.

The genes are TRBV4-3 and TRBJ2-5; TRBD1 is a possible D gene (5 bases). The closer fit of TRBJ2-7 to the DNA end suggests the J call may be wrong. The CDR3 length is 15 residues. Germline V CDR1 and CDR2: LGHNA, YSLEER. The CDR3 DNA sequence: TGCGCCAGCAGCCAAGTGCGAGACAGCTCCTACGAGCAGTACTTC. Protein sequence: CASSQVRDSSYEQYF.

The CDR3 DNA reads as TGTGCCAGCAGCGTAGACCCCTTCGGGAGCACAGATACGCAGTATTTT. Amino acids: CASSVDPFGSTDTQYF. The gene calls are TRBV9 and TRBJ2-3; D is undetermined. Trimming stripped 0 bases from V and 0 bases from J, with 11 bases between. This CDR3 region has 16 residues. From germline, CDR1 is SGDLS and CDR2 YYNGEE.

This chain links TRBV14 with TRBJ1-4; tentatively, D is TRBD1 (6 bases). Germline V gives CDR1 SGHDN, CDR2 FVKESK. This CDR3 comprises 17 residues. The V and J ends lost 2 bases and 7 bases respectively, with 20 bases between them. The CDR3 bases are TGTGCCAGCAGCCAAAAACTGGGGGCAGGGTCCGGTGAAAAACTGTTTTTT. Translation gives CASSQKLGAGSGEKLFF.

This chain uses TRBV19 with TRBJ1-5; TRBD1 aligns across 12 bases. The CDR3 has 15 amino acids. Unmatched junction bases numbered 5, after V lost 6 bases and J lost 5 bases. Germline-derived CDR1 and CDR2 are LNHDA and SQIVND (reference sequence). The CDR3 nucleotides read TGTGCCAGTAGCTACCGGGACAGGGGGCATCAGCCCCAGCATTTT. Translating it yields CASSYRDRGHQPQHF.

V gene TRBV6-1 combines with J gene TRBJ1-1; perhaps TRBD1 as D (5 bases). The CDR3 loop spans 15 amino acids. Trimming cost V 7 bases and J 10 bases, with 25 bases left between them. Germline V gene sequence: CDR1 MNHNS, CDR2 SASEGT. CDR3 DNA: TGTGCCAGCACAACGTCCTTAGGGTTCGCCGGGGGAGCTTTCTTT. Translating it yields CASTTSLGFAGGAFF.

CDR3 nucleotide sequence: TGTGCCAGCAGCTTGTACGGTACCTACTACGAGCAGTACTTC. Residues: CASSLYGTYYEQYF. The rearrangement uses TRBV5-6 and TRBJ2-7; D ambiguous. This CDR3 has 14 residues. V was clipped by 1 base and J by 3 bases, with 11 bases between them. Germline-derived CDR1 and CDR2 are SGHDT and YYEEEE.

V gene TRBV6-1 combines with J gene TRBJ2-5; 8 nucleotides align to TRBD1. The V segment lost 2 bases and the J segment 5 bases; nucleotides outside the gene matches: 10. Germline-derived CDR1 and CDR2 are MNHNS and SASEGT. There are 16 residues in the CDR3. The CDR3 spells CASSENPGQEAETQYF. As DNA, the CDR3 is TGTGCCAGCAGTGAAAACCCGGGACAGGAGGCCGAGACCCAGTACTTC.

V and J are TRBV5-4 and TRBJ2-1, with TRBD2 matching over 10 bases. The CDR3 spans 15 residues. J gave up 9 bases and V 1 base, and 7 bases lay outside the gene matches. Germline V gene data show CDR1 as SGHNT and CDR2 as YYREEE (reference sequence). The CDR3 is CASSLFLAGAREQFF. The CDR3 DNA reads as TGTGCCAGCAGCTTGTTTCTAGCGGGAGCTCGTGAGCAGTTCTTC.

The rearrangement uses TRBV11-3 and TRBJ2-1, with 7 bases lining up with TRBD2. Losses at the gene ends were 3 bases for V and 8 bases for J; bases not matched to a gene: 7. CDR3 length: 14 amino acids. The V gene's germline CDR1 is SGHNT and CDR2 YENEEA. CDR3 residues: CASSLGEGEDEQFF. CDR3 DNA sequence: TGTGCCAGCAGCTTGGGGGAGGGTGAGGATGAGCAGTTCTTC.